This TCR beta chain stems from a study of PD-L1 blockade in urothelial cancer. Clones were sequenced by immunoSEQ multiplex PCR, and TCRdb holds only the in-frame ones, with some missing. The data contain about 24,000 clones, 84% of them seen just once; the ten biggest clones take up roughly 8.8%. Germline V CDR1 and CDR2: MGHRA, YSYEKL. The CDR3 spans 16 residues. Trimming stripped 1 base from V and 2 bases from J, with 11 bases between. J is TRBJ2-2 and V is TRBV4-1; a weak D match, TRBD2 (5 bases). The clonotype originates from a man in his 70s with urothelial cancer. Material: PBMCs, obtained around atezolizumab (anti-PD-L1) treatment. In DNA form, the CDR3 reads TGCGCCAGCAGCCAAGGTGTTGGAGGTAACACCGGGGAGCTGTTTTTT. It is translated as CASSQGVGGNTGELFF.